The 32 T cell receptor beta chains listed next were all sequenced from one sample in a study of cytomegalovirus exposure and HLA in healthy donors. PCR primers comprised 60 Vbeta and 13 Jbeta primers. Some clones are missing from TCRdb's copy, which holds only in-frame ones; the method was immunoSEQ multiplex PCR. This table has 170,000 or so clones, roughly 79% appearing once. The sequencing input was PBMCs. These TCRs come from a woman in her 50s in good health and CMV-seropositive.

The chain couples TRBV28 to TRBJ2-2; possible D gene TRBD1, 6 bases. This CDR3 region has 15 residues. Trimming removed 10 bases at V and 8 bases at J, with 23 bases between. Germline loops: CDR1 MDHEN, CDR2 SYDVKM. The CDR3 DNA sequence: TGTGCCATCGGGGCCCCGGCAGGGGCTTCAGGGGAGCTGTTTTTT. This encodes CAIGAPAGASGELFF.

This clone came up a few times. The rearrangement uses TRBV28 and TRBJ2-1; TRBD2 agrees at 9 bases. V lost 3 bases to trimming and J lost 10 bases; unmatched junction nucleotides: 13. From germline, CDR1 is MDHEN and CDR2 SYDVKM. The CDR3 covers 16 residues. In DNA form, the CDR3 reads TGTGCCAGCAGTTTTGGTCTAGCGGGACTCGGTGGGGAGCAGTTCTTC. The encoded protein is CASSFGLAGLGGEQFF.

The rearrangement uses TRBV2 and TRBJ1-4; 10 bases align to TRBD1. This CDR3 comprises 15 residues. Germline CDR1 is SNHLY and CDR2 is FYNNEI. J gave up 7 bases and V 6 bases, and 8 bases lay outside the gene matches. The CDR3 loop is CASRDRGQEVEKLFF. The CDR3 DNA reads as TGTGCCAGCAGAGACAGGGGGCAGGAGGTTGAAAAACTGTTTTTT. The full variable domain, in which reference TRBV2 and TRBJ1-4 provide the parts outside the CDR3, is EPEVTQTPSHQVTQMGQEVILRCVPISNHLYFYWYRQILGQKVEFLVSFYNNEISEKSEIFDDQFSVERPDGSNFTLKIRSTKLEDSAMYFCASRDRGQEVEKLFFGSGTQLSVL.

The chain is built from TRBV18 and TRBJ2-3; TRBD1 might be the D (6 bases). The V gene lost 3 bases and the J gene lost 4 bases, with 8 bases spanning the gap. The CDR3 has 13 residues. Germline V lookup: CDR1 KGHSH, CDR2 LQKENI. DNA for the CDR3: TGTGCCAGCTCACCTCAGGGGCCAGATACGCAGTATTTT. As protein: CASSPQGPDTQYF.

This chain uses TRBV18 with TRBJ2-7; 8 bases fit TRBD2. V was pared by 6 bases and J by 1 base, with 5 bases of the junction left unmatched. The length of the CDR3 is 14 residues. CDR1 is KGHSH, CDR2 LQKENI, per germline. Here the CDR3 reads CASSGRGSSYEQYF. The CDR3 region has the DNA TGTGCCAGCTCCGGGAGGGGTTCTTCCTACGAGCAGTACTTC.

The chain uses TRBV15 and TRBJ2-3; D is possibly TRBD2 (6 bases). Trimming left V 0 bases short and J 4 bases short, with 14 bases between. The CDR3 is 16 residues long. The germline V gene encodes CDR1 LNHNV and CDR2 YYDKDF (reference sequence). CDR3 nucleotides: TGTGCCACCAGCAGAGATTCCCCCGGGAGTGCAGATACGCAGTATTTT. Amino acid sequence: CATSRDSPGSADTQYF.

This rearrangement joins TRBV6-5 to TRBJ2-1, with 10 bases aligning to TRBD1. This CDR3 region has 16 residues. Germline V CDR1 and CDR2: MNHEY, SVGAGI. Trimming at V came to 0 bases and at J to 2 bases, leaving 1 base not matched to a gene. The CDR3 nucleotides are TGTGCCAGCAGTTACTCGACAGGGGGCGCCTACAATGAGCAGTTCTTC. Translating gives CASSYSTGGAYNEQFF.

In its sample, this clone was seen a few times. The rearrangement links TRBV28 to TRBJ1-1; 8 bases line up with TRBD1. Trimming at V came to 5 bases and at J to 5 bases, leaving 7 bases not matched to a gene. The CDR3 is 14 residues long. Germline V lookup: CDR1 MDHEN, CDR2 SYDVKM. The CDR3 region is CASSVGQGGTEAFF. Here the CDR3 DNA reads TGTGCCAGCAGTGTAGGACAGGGCGGTACTGAAGCTTTCTTT.

The chain recombines TRBV6-5 with TRBJ2-6; D perhaps matches TRBD1 (6 bases). From germline, CDR1 is MNHEY and CDR2 SVGAGI. The CDR3 spans 15 residues. V lost 4 bases, J lost 3 bases, and 10 bases lay in between. The CDR3 DNA reads TGTGCCAGCAGTTCCCAGGGGCATGGGGCCAACGTCCTGACTTTC. This gives the protein CASSSQGHGANVLTF.

The rearrangement links TRBV4-2 to TRBJ2-7; TRBD2 matches at 14 bases. This CDR3 is 15 amino acids long. CDR1 is LGHNA, CDR2 YNFKEQ, per germline. V shed 3 bases and J 7 bases; nucleotides not matched to a gene: 5. The DNA for the CDR3 is TGTGCCAGCAGCCAGGGACTAGCGGGAGCTGAAGAGCAGTACTTC. The encoded protein is CASSQGLAGAEEQYF.

The CDR3 DNA reads TGTGCCAGCAGTGAGAACAGGTTGAACACCTTC. Its protein product is CASSENRLNTF. The gene calls are TRBV6-5 and TRBJ1-2; D is perhaps TRBD1 (5 bases). This CDR3 has 11 residues. With 5 bases removed from V and 12 bases from J, the gap between germline ends came to 13 bases. Looked up from germline, CDR1 is MNHEY and CDR2 is SVGAGI.

V gene TRBV4-1 combines with J gene TRBJ2-2, with 8 bases lining up with TRBD2. The CDR3 extends over 17 amino acids. Unmatched junction bases numbered 8, after V lost 4 bases and J lost 1 base. Germline CDR1 is MGHRA and CDR2 is YSYEKL. DNA for the CDR3: TGCGCCAGCAGCCCAGGAGCGGCGGGAGGGAACACCGGGGAGCTGTTTTTT. Encoded protein: CASSPGAAGGNTGELFF.

This clone has only a few counts. The rearrangement uses TRBV4-3 and TRBJ2-2, with 11 bases matching TRBD2. V lost 1 base and J lost 3; bases outside the gene matches: 1. The CDR3 has 16 residues. The germline gives CDR1 LGHNA, CDR2 YSLEER. This CDR3 reads CASSQVLAGDTGELFF. The CDR3 DNA sequence: TGCGCCAGCAGCCAAGTACTAGCGGGGGACACCGGGGAGCTGTTTTTT.

This chain uses TRBV30 with TRBJ1-5; D gene unclear. The V end lost 3 bases, the J end lost 0 bases, and 18 bases lay between the germline ends. This CDR3 has 17 amino acids. The germline CDR1 and CDR2 sequences are GTSNPN and SVGIG (reference sequence). The DNA for the CDR3 is TGTGCCTGGAGCGTCCGCGGGAACCTAAATAGCAATCAGCCCCAGCATTTT. Residues: CAWSVRGNLNSNQPQHF.

The CDR3 DNA is TGTGCCAGTAGTGACAGAAACTATGGCTACACCTTC. This gives the protein CASSDRNYGYTF. V gene TRBV19 combines with J gene TRBJ1-2, with a tentative D call TRBD1 (5 bases). This CDR3 comprises 12 residues. In germline, CDR1 is LNHDA, CDR2 SQIVND (reference sequence). V was trimmed by 5 bases and J by 2 bases, leaving 6 bases between them. The complete variable domain, with remaining parts taken from reference TRBV19 and TRBJ1-2, reads DGGITQSPKYLFRKEGQNVTLSCEQNLNHDAMYWYRQDPGQGLRLIYYSQIVNDFQKGDIAEGYSVSREKKESFPLTVTSAQKNPTAFYLCASSDRNYGYTFGSGTRLTVV.

V gene TRBV7-6 combines with J gene TRBJ1-1; 9 bases match TRBD1. Trimming removed 5 bases from V and 8 bases from J; junction bases left unmatched: 12. From germline, CDR1 is SGHVS and CDR2 FNYEAQ. The CDR3 has 15 residues. CDR3: CASSPVGGGTGEAFF. CDR3 DNA: TGTGCCAGCAGCCCAGTGGGGGGCGGGACAGGGGAAGCTTTCTTT.

The chain joins TRBV5-4 to TRBJ2-5, with TRBD2 matching 13 bases. The J call may be wrong; the DNA end is better matched by TRBJ2-7. Germline V gene data show CDR1 as SGHNT and CDR2 as YYREEE (reference sequence). The CDR3 length is 15 residues. CDR3 nucleotide sequence: TGTGCCAGCAGCCCCACTAGCGGGAGGGTCTACGAGCAGTACTTC. Its protein product is CASSPTSGRVYEQYF.

The table lists this clone with a count of one. The genes are TRBV10-3 and TRBJ2-5, with 7 positions matching TRBD1. From germline, CDR1 is ENHRY and CDR2 SYGVKD. The length of the CDR3 is 14 residues. Germline trimming cut 10 bases from V and 3 bases from J; bases unmatched to any gene: 11. This CDR3 reads CATGRFQGEETQYF. In DNA, the CDR3 is TGTGCCACAGGCCGATTTCAGGGGGAAGAGACCCAGTACTTC.

V gene TRBV6-5 combines with J gene TRBJ2-1; possibly TRBD1 for D (6 bases). The length of the CDR3 is 15 residues. Germline V lookup: CDR1 MNHEY, CDR2 SVGAGI. V gave up 2 bases and J gave up 4 bases, with 12 bases separating them. The chain's CDR3 is CASSYVRQGYNEQFF. As DNA, the CDR3 is TGTGCCAGCAGTTACGTGAGGCAGGGGTACAATGAGCAGTTCTTC.

This clone was seen only a few times. This chain joins TRBV15 and TRBJ1-2; 7 bases map to TRBD1. This CDR3 has 18 residues. Germline V CDR1 and CDR2: LNHNV, YYDKDF (reference sequence). The V and J ends lost 2 bases and 0 bases, in that order; junction bases with no gene match: 12. CDR3 bases: TGTGCCACCAGCAGACTCCAGGGGGTGGGGGTTCCTAACTATGGCTACACCTTC. Its translation is CATSRLQGVGVPNYGYTF.

V usage is TRBV30 and J usage is TRBJ1-2; no clear D. V was clipped by 0 bases and J by 8 bases, with 13 bases between them. Germline CDR1 GTSNPN, CDR2 SVGIG (reference sequence). This CDR3 region has 13 residues. The CDR3 coding sequence is TGTGCCTGGAGTGTGGGGAGGTACGGAGGCTACACCTTC. It translates to CAWSVGRYGGYTF.

The genes are TRBV7-9 and TRBJ2-3; 10 positions agree with TRBD1. CDR3 length: 16 amino acids. CDR1 is SEHNR and CDR2 is FQNEAQ in the germline V gene (reference sequence). V dropped 4 bases and J dropped 5; count of bases not matched to a gene: 9. The CDR3 region is CASSSSTGGYEDTQYF. DNA of the CDR3: TGTGCCAGCAGCTCGTCGACAGGGGGCTATGAAGATACGCAGTATTTT.

This chain uses TRBV7-2 with TRBJ1-6, with unresolved D. V was trimmed by 1 base and J by 0 bases, leaving 7 bases between them. This CDR3 is built from 16 residues. The germline V gene encodes CDR1 SGHTA and CDR2 FQGNSA. CDR3 DNA: TGTGCCAGCAGCTTAGACCGGAGCTCCTATAATTCACCCCTCCACTTT. This codes for CASSLDRSSYNSPLHF.

The rearrangement links TRBV5-5 to TRBJ1-2, with D perhaps TRBD1 (6 bases). Germline CDR1 reads SGHKS; CDR2 reads YYEKEE (reference sequence). There are 12 residues in the CDR3. V was pared by 4 bases and J by 8 bases, with 12 bases between. The CDR3: CASSPSGGGYTF. The CDR3 region has the DNA TGTGCCAGCAGCCCTTCGGGGGGCGGCTACACCTTC.

This sequence joins TRBV7-2 and TRBJ2-7, with 7 positions matching TRBD2. Germline loops: CDR1 SGHTA, CDR2 FQGNSA. The CDR3 is 12 residues long. V lost 7 bases, J lost 0 bases, and 0 bases stayed unmatched. The CDR3: CASTGGSYEQYF. CDR3 nucleotide sequence: TGTGCCAGCACGGGGGGCTCCTACGAGCAGTACTTC.

The chain uses TRBV5-4 and TRBJ2-7; 8 bases agree with TRBD1. This CDR3 contains 14 residues. CDR1 and CDR2 (germline): SGHNT, YYREEE (reference sequence). Trimming at V came to 2 bases and at J to 11 bases, leaving 12 bases not matched to a gene. CDR3 sequence: CASSFNYVPGQEYF. The CDR3 nucleotides read TGTGCCAGCAGCTTCAATTACGTACCGGGACAGGAGTACTTC.

This chain joins TRBV10-1 and TRBJ2-2; D gene unclear. Per germline, CDR1 WNHNN and CDR2 SYGVQD (reference sequence). Trimming stripped 3 bases from V and 6 bases from J, with 5 bases between. This CDR3 is 12 amino acids long. The DNA of the CDR3 is TGCGCCAGCAGTGAACAAGCCGGGGAGCTGTTTTTT. It encodes CASSEQAGELFF.

The rearrangement joins TRBV19 to TRBJ1-5, with D possibly being TRBD1 (6 bases). V gave up 8 bases and J gave up 3 bases, with 11 bases separating them. CDR1 LNHDA and CDR2 SQIVND come from the germline V gene (reference sequence). The length of the CDR3 is 13 residues. The CDR3 coding sequence is TGTGCCAGTGGACAGACTCCCAATCAGCCCCAGCATTTT. Translated, it gives CASGQTPNQPQHF.

This clone was detected only once. J is TRBJ1-5 and V is TRBV19; 7 bases line up with TRBD1. Germline-derived CDR1 and CDR2 are LNHDA and SQIVND (reference sequence). The V and J ends lost 3 bases and 2 bases, in that order; junction bases with no gene match: 4. There are 15 residues in the CDR3. The CDR3 DNA sequence: TGTGCCAGTAGTATCCTTCAGGGGGGCAATCAGCCCCAGCATTTT. Its protein is CASSILQGGNQPQHF.

This rearrangement joins TRBV11-2 to TRBJ2-3; TRBD2 matches 14 bases. V gave up 1 base and J gave up 4 bases; unmatched junction bases: 7. The V gene's germline CDR1 is SGHAT and CDR2 FQNNGV. This CDR3 comprises 18 residues. CDR3 sequence (DNA): TGTGCCAGCAGCTTAGTTGCGACTAGCGGGAGGGATGCAGATACGCAGTATTTT. It encodes CASSLVATSGRDADTQYF.

This clone was counted once. The chain uses TRBV5-4 and TRBJ2-3, with 9 positions matching TRBD2. Germline V CDR1 and CDR2: SGHNT, YYREEE (reference sequence). V shed 4 bases, J shed 5 bases, and the junction held 5 bases outside the gene matches. This CDR3 is built from 14 residues. The CDR3 sequence: CASSRGGAGDTQYF. The DNA for the CDR3 is TGTGCCAGCAGCCGCGGGGGGGCCGGAGATACGCAGTATTTT.

The rearrangement joins TRBV7-2 to TRBJ2-5, with a tentative D call TRBD2 (5 bases). Per the germline V gene, CDR1 is SGHTA and CDR2 is FQGNSA. The CDR3 consists of 15 residues. Trimming removed 1 base from V and 4 bases from J, with 13 bases in between. As DNA, the CDR3 is TGTGCCAGCAGCTTAGTGTCTCTGAGGGTAGAGACCCAGTACTTC. This encodes CASSLVSLRVETQYF. Full variable domain (outside the CDR3, taken from reference TRBV7-2 and TRBJ2-5): GAGVSQSPSNKVTEKGKDVELRCDPISGHTALYWYRQSLGQGLEFLIYFQGNSAPDKSGLPSDRFSAERTGGSVSTLTIQRTQQEDSAVYLCASSLVSLRVETQYFGPGTRLLVL.